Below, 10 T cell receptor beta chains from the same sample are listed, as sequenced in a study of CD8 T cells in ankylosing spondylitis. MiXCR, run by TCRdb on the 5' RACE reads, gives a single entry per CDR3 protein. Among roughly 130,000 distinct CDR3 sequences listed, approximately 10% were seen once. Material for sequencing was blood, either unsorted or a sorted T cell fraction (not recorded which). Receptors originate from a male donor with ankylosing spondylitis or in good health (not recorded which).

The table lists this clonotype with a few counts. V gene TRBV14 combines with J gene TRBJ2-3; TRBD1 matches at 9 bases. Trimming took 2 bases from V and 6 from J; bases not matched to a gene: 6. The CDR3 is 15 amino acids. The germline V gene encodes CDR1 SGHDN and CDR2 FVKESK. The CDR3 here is CASSQRTGVHDTQYF. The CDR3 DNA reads TGTGCCAGCAGCCAAAGGACAGGGGTGCATGATACGCAGTATTTT.

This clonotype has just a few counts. CDR3 sequence: CSANRGQGVHEQYF. The CDR3 bases are TGCAGTGCTAACCGAGGACAGGGCGTCCACGAGCAGTACTTC. The chain links TRBV20-1 to TRBJ2-7; TRBD1 matches 8 bases. V gave up 4 bases and J gave up 5 bases; unmatched junction bases: 10. CDR1 DFQATT and CDR2 SNEGSKA come from the germline V gene (reference sequence). The CDR3 runs to 14 residues.

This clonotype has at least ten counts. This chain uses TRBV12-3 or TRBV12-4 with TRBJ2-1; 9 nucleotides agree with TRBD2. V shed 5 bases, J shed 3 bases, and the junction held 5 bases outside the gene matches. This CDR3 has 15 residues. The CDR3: CASSPASGNYNEQFF. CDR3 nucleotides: TGTGCCAGCAGTCCGGCTAGCGGGAACTACAATGAGCAGTTCTTC.

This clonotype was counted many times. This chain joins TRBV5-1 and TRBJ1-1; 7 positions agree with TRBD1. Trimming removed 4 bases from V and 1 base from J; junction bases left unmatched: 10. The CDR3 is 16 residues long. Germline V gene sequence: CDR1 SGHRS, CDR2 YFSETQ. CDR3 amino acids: CASSPDRPDWNTEAFF. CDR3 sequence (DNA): TGCGCCAGCAGCCCGGACAGGCCTGACTGGAACACTGAAGCTTTCTTT.

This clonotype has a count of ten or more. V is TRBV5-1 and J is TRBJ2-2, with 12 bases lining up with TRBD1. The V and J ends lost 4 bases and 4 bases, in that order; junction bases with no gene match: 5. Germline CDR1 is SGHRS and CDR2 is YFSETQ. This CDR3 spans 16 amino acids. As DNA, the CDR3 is TGCGCCAGCAGCGCAGGGACAGGGGGCCTCACCGGGGAGCTGTTTTTT. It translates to CASSAGTGGLTGELFF.

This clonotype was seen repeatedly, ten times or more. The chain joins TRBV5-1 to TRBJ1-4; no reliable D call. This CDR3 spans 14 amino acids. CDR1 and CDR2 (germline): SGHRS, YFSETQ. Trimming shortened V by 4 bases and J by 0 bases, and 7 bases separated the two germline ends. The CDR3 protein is CASSPTTTNEKLFF. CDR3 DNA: TGCGCCAGCAGCCCTACTACAACTAATGAAAAACTGTTTTTT.

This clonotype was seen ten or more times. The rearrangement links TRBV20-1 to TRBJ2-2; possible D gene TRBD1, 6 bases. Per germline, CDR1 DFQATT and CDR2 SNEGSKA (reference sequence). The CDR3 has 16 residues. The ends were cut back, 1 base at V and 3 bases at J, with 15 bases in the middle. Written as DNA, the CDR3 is TGCAGTGCTAGAGGGACAGAGAAGGGCTACACCGGGGAGCTGTTTTTT. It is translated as CSARGTEKGYTGELFF.

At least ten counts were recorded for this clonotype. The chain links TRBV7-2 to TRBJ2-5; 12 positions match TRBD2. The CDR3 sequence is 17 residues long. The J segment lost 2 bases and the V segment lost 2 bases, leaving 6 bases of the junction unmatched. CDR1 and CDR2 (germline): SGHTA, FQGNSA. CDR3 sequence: CASSLFLGLAGQETQYF. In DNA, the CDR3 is TGTGCCAGCAGCTTATTTTTAGGACTAGCGGGGCAAGAGACCCAGTACTTC.

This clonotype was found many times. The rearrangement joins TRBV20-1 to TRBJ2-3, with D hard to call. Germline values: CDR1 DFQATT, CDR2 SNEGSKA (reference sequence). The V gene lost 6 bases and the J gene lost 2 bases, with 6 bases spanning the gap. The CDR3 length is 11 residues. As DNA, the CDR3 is TGCAGTGCAGGTGACACAGATACGCAGTATTTT. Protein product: CSAGDTDTQYF.

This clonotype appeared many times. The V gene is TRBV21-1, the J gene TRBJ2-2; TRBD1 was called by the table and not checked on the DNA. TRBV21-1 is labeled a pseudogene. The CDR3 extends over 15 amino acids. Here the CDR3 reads CASSKVGQPPGELFF. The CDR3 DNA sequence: TGTGCCAGCAGCAAAGTGGGGCAGCCCCCCGGGGAGCTGTTTTTT.